The entry that follows covers one T cell receptor (beta chain) sequence. CDR3 length: 15 residues. V was cut by 6 bases and J by 0 bases, with 12 bases left in between. CDR1 and CDR2 from the germline V gene are SGHAT and FQNNGV. The entry originates in a study of cytomegalovirus exposure and HLA in healthy donors. The primer mix had 60 Vbeta and 13 Jbeta primers. Sequencing was performed with immunoSEQ multiplex PCR; in TCRdb, only in-frame clones are kept and a portion is missing. Among 150,000 to 200,000 clones listed, more than 65% were seen once. V usage is TRBV11-2 and J usage is TRBJ1-3; possibly TRBD1 for D (5 bases). This TCR was recovered from a woman aged 25 to 39 in good health and CMV-seronegative. Specimen: PBMCs. This CDR3 reads CASSADSFSGNTIYF. The CDR3, as DNA: TGTGCCAGCAGTGCTGACAGCTTCTCTGGAAACACCATATATTTT.